Listed below are T cell receptor beta chains from one sample, sequenced in a study of CD8 T cells in ankylosing spondylitis. TCRdb itself ran the 5' RACE reads through MiXCR, one entry per CDR3 protein. This table holds some 140,000 distinct CDR3 sequences, 6% to 8% found once. What was sequenced was blood, either unsorted or a sorted T cell fraction (not recorded which). The receptors were gathered from a female donor with ankylosing spondylitis or in good health (not recorded which). Each CDR3 is given without its conserved first and last residue. Each record gives: J gene, clone size, V gene, CDR3 protein. Rows give clone size only sometimes, using once, few, many, or a class for an expanded clone.

TRBJ1-5 many TRBV20-1 SARVSGQPQH
TRBJ2-7 many TRBV12-3/TRBV12-4 ASRFGEAVYEQY
TRBJ1-3 many TRBV20-1 SASEGAGNTIY
TRBJ1-2 many TRBV5-1 ASSLAKQGPYGYT
TRBJ2-2 . TRBV12-3/TRBV12-4 ASSPLARELL
TRBJ2-3 many TRBV7-9 ASSFGGASTDTQY
TRBJ2-2 many TRBV20-1 SALDREDTGELF
TRBJ1-1 . TRBV20-1 SASQYLNTEAF
TRBJ2-7 . TRBV20-1 SAIPFSYEQY
TRBJ1-2 many TRBV5-1 ASSPGQALWGYT
TRBJ2-7 many TRBV5-1 ASSLGDYSYEQY
TRBJ1-1 many TRBV7-9 ASSSGHLKNTEAF
TRBJ2-7 . TRBV12-3/TRBV12-4 ARQPQKQGAQKTYEQY
TRBJ2-1 many TRBV7-3 ASSLNTGLSYNEQF
TRBJ1-6 many TRBV20-1 SAIPEGWWGSPLH
TRBJ2-5 . TRBV6-1 ASSASGGRRETQY
TRBJ1-6 many TRBV28 ASSFGQASPLH
TRBJ1-2 . TRBV19 ASSSTGLGQLGFYGYT
TRBJ1-1 many TRBV29-1 SVVEGNTEAF
TRBJ2-7 many TRBV28 ASSWGGGVTYEQY
TRBJ2-5 . TRBV7-2 ASSLYAGVGETQY
TRBJ1-1 many TRBV11-1 ASSYRGKTEAF
TRBJ2-3 many TRBV5-6 ASSFGQGTDTQY
TRBJ1-1 many TRBV27 ASSSRGGNTEAF
TRBJ2-3 many TRBV7-9 ASSLGRGEADTQY
TRBJ2-3 . TRBV20-1 SATPGQGASDTQY
TRBJ1-1 many TRBV4-3 ASSQGWGGLVNTEAF
TRBJ2-7 many TRBV7-8 ASSLEYSSYEQY
TRBJ2-7 . TRBV7-6 ASSLVDGRSYEQY
TRBJ1-4 many TRBV2 ASSYGRDEKLF
TRBJ1-1 many TRBV20-1 SAREGQGSAF
TRBJ2-7 once TRBV20-1 SAMTGAPYEQY
TRBJ1-6 many TRBV6-5 ASSRPDSPLH
TRBJ2-6 many TRBV4-3 ASSQVQPRGTSGANVLT
TRBJ2-5 many TRBV5-1 ASSQVTGTGLETQY
TRBJ1-2 many TRBV9 ASSSRARMYPSEGYT
TRBJ1-2 many TRBV4-1 ASSQPGQGSYGYT
TRBJ1-4 many TRBV5-5 ASSLEGQGASDEKLF
TRBJ1-4 many TRBV25-1 ASSEYKGDNEKLF
TRBJ2-1 few TRBV2 ASSEEGLIRNEQF
TRBJ1-5 many TRBV4-1 ASSQEAFGGGNQPQH
TRBJ1-2 few TRBV7-3 ASSLGGTARVT
TRBJ2-1 many TRBV30 AWSQGSVGYNEQF
TRBJ1-1 many TRBV7-2 ASSLVSGQTEAF
TRBJ1-2 many TRBV7-9 ASSLAGQENYGYT
TRBJ2-4 many TRBV29-1 STGLGNIQY
TRBJ2-7 many TRBV14 ASSLFRTNEQY
TRBJ1-5 many TRBV5-5 ASSSEVNPYQPQH
TRBJ2-3 many TRBV28 ASSSPGEGDTQY
TRBJ1-5 many TRBV6-2/TRBV6-3 ASSYRGLNQPQH
TRBJ1-4 few TRBV2 ASSERTGGDEKLF
TRBJ2-1 many TRBV12-3/TRBV12-4 ASSFWGGAADNEQF
TRBJ2-1 few TRBV7-2 ASSGPPLGRAASQGGGLNEQF
TRBJ2-6 few TRBV7-8 ASSLPRVGANVLT
TRBJ1-2 many TRBV12-3/TRBV12-4 ASSLSAGDYGYT